This paragraph covers one T cell receptor beta chain sequence. This clonotype came up once. The target of this receptor is not known. Base qualities are not provided; no much larger clone lies one nucleotide away. Evidence from a single read is weak. Library preparation used multiplex PCR. For sequencing, an Illumina HiSeq 4000 was employed. iRepertoire HTBI primers and Arm-PCR amplification of CDR3 regions were used to construct TCR beta libraries. Before sequencing, the PCR products went through gel purification. In the source study's methods: A total of 62 TRBV and 14 TRBJ segments were identified across samples and were used for gene usage analysis of CDR3 amino acid clonotypes. COPE and FqMerger were used to merge filtered high-quality paired reads into contigs. BLAST was used to align contigs to IMGT TRBV, TRBD and TRBJ reference genes, and CDR3 was defined according to IMGT. Any clonotype with a frequency above 0.1% was classified as a highly expanded clone. Shannon entropy was used to measure repertoire diversity, and the Gini coefficient was used to measure V-J evenness. A clonotype was considered public if more than one individual shared it. In-frame beta chains were kept once TCRdb had trimmed the public reads at Q25 with fastp and called clones with MiXCR. Each CDR3 protein appears once, grouped with its most common genes and DNA. These V and J calls originate from TCRdb's pipeline instead of the authors' own analysis. The sample table contains about half a million distinct CDR3 sequences; only one count was recorded for approximately 23% of them. Of the sample, 10% to 15% is held by the ten largest clones.

CDR1 and CDR2 are drawn from the germline V gene: SQVTM, ANQGSEA. Reading from cysteine to phenylalanine, the CDR3 counts 13 amino acids. The only DNA kept is the CDR3, 39 bases in frame from the first base. V and J are trimmed by 5 bases and 10 bases, and the gene matches miss 6 bases of the junction. In light of the paper, this sample's time point label describes: persistent/refractory GD, antithyroid drugs over 5 years with positive TRAb. RNA was extracted from PBMCs in TRIzol for both TCR sequencing and RNA sequencing. The diagnosis of Graves' disease followed American Thyroid Association guidelines. Patients were recruited from an endocrinology department in Xi'an, China. Each patient gave about 8.1 milliliters of peripheral blood, collected in an EDTA anticoagulant tube. PBMCs were isolated by Ficoll Paque Plus density gradient separation without further T cell sorting. An Agilent 2100 Bioanalyzer and agarose gel were used to check RNA quality, while a NanoDrop 2000 measured RNA concentration.

The data derive from a study of regulatory T cells in long-lasting Graves disease (dated by TCRdb to 2020 to 2023). Notes on the research overall: Persistent Graves' disease was defined as persistently positive TSH receptor autoantibodies together with antithyroid drug treatment for over 5 years. Persistent Graves' disease patients were compared with newly diagnosed Graves' disease patients by peripheral blood TCR sequencing and RNA sequencing. The study was conducted in China and was registered as a clinical trial. A total of around 35 samples were covered by TCR sequencing, comprising approximately 13 persistent and some 20 newly diagnosed Graves' disease patients. In the clinical cohort, patients with persistent Graves' disease had used antithyroid drugs for an average of roughly ten years.

Broader findings and caveats from the paper: Preferential use of TRBV28, TRBJ1-2 and TRBJ2-5 was observed in persistent disease, whereas TRBV20-1 and TRBJ2-1 were favored in newly diagnosed disease. Sequencing and analysis were restricted to the TCR beta chain. The authors noted that the small sample size was a limitation that may lower accuracy. Only peripheral blood was studied, because thyroid tissue, the primary lesion, was inaccessible. A larger number of public clonotypes was shared among persistent patients (more than 2,500) than among newly diagnosed patients (roughly 970). Compared with newly diagnosed patients, persistent Graves' disease patients had lower TCR Shannon entropy and fewer highly expanded clones, which suggests clonal expansion.

The sample in question was peripheral blood mononuclear cells (PBMCs), obtained when the disease was refractory, from a patient treated with antithyroid drugs. This chain is built from TRBV29-1 and TRBJ1-6; TRBD1 agrees with 9 junctional bases. The receptor was derived from a female donor with Graves disease. The sequenced DNA is TGCAGCGTTCGGACAGGGGAAGGATCACCCCTCCACTTT. The encoded protein is CSVRTGEGSPLHF.